This TCR beta chain was observed in a study of T cells in Graves' hyperthyroidism and ophthalmopathy. Overall study: Peripheral blood was acquired at first diagnosis, ahead of any therapy whatsoever.

CDR3 length: 13 amino acids. From germline, CDR1 is SQVTM and CDR2 ANQGSEA. V was shortened by 3 bases and J by 4 bases, with 10 bases between the two germline ends. It was RNA transcripts that yielded the amplified TCR beta CDR3 regions. The study used the HTBI primer set for a first-round RT-PCR of the TCR CDR3. TCRdb called the multiplex PCR reads again in MiXCR, with one record for every CDR3 protein. The sample carries about 270,000 distinct CDR3 sequences, around 24% recorded once. This clonotype was observed at least ten times. This chain connects TRBV29-1 to TRBJ1-3; the D gene is possibly TRBD1 (5 bases). This TCR was recovered from a middle-aged woman with Graves' ophthalmopathy. The sequencing sample was made of blood. The CDR3 loop reads CSVDQGGGNTIYF. The CDR3 region has the DNA TGCAGCGTTGATCAGGGAGGCGGAAACACCATATATTTT.